One and the same sample provided the 8 T cell receptor beta chains below, sequenced in a study of T and B cells in COVID-19 patients. Each TRB amplification used roughly 250-550 ng of genomic DNA from blood. BIOMED2 TRB-A/B primer pools were used in multiplex TRB PCR. TCRdb re-called the multiplex PCR reads with MiXCR, one entry per CDR3 protein. The sample has some 13,000 distinct CDR3 sequences, around 25% seen once. Sequencing was carried out using blood. The source is a human donor who had recovered from COVID-19.

The CDR3, as DNA: TGCGCCAGCAGCCAGGGGGAGGAGTATGGCTACACCTTC. Translated, it gives CASSQGEEYGYTF. The chain combines TRBV5-1 with TRBJ1-2; 7 bases are a match to TRBD1. V trimming: 4 bases; J trimming: 5 bases; junction bases outside the gene matches: 5. CDR1 SGHRS and CDR2 YFSETQ come from the germline V gene. This CDR3 spans 13 amino acids.

Within the sample, this clonotype is medium-sized. The chain combines TRBV29-1 with TRBJ2-3, with unresolved D. Trimming stripped 4 bases from V and 0 bases from J, with 17 bases between. Per the germline V gene, CDR1 is SQVTM and CDR2 is ANQGSEA. The CDR3 spans 16 residues. The DNA for the CDR3 is TGCAGCGTTGCTAGGGAAGGCCGCTCTAGCACAGATACGCAGTATTTT. Translating it yields CSVAREGRSSTDTQYF.

J is TRBJ2-6 and V is TRBV5-4; 9 bases are shared with TRBD1. The CDR3 is 18 residues long. CDR1 SGHNT and CDR2 YYREEE come from the germline V gene (reference sequence). The V and J ends lost 3 bases and 3 bases, in that order; junction bases with no gene match: 10. The CDR3 DNA follows: TGTGCCAGCAGCTGGCCCGAGACAGGGGGTATTGGGGCCAACGTCCTGACTTTC. The encoded protein is CASSWPETGGIGANVLTF.

This clonotype was detected ten times or more. The V gene is TRBV12-3 or TRBV12-4, the J gene TRBJ2-1, with a weak D call TRBD2 (5 bases). The CDR3 spans 14 residues. Trimming pared 2 bases from V and 7 bases from J, leaving 12 bases between. The CDR3, as DNA: TGTGCCAGCAGTTTACTAGCAATGGATAATGAGCAGTTCTTC. Amino acid sequence: CASSLLAMDNEQFF.

This clonotype was recorded once. This could be a read error, since a much larger clone is one nucleotide away. This chain uses TRBV27 with TRBJ2-6, with TRBD1 matching 9 bases. CDR3 length: 15 residues. CDR1 MNHEY and CDR2 SMNVEV come from the germline V gene (reference sequence). The J segment lost 5 bases and the V segment lost 4 bases, leaving 3 bases of the junction unmatched. The CDR3 loop is CASSSQGARANVLTF. CDR3 DNA: TGTGCCAGCAGTTCACAGGGGGCTAGGGCCAACGTCCTGACTTTC.

By frequency in the sample, this clonotype is medium-sized. The rearrangement uses TRBV19 and TRBJ2-1; weak D call: TRBD1 (6 bases). Germline CDR1 reads LNHDA; CDR2 reads SQIVND (reference sequence). The CDR3 extends over 17 amino acids. The V end was cut by 4 bases, the J end by 0 bases, with 16 bases between. CDR3 nucleotides: TGTGCCAGTAGTAGACCGGGCTTACAGGGCTCCTACAATGAGCAGTTCTTC. Translation: CASSRPGLQGSYNEQFF.

This clonotype is categorized as medium-sized (0.01 to 0.1%). The chain joins TRBV27 to TRBJ2-1; D is perhaps TRBD1 (6 bases). V lost 4 bases, J lost 6 bases, and 13 bases lay in between. The CDR3 spans 14 residues. The V gene's germline CDR1 is MNHEY and CDR2 SMNVEV (reference sequence). CDR3 in amino acids: CASSSLTGPNEQFF. The CDR3 nucleotides are TGTGCCAGCAGTTCCTTGACAGGCCCCAATGAGCAGTTCTTC.

Sample share makes this clonotype medium-sized (0.01 to 0.1%). The chain couples TRBV19 to TRBJ2-7, with 7 bases matching TRBD1. The CDR3 length is 13 residues. Germline V lookup: CDR1 LNHDA, CDR2 SQIVND (reference sequence). V was clipped by 4 bases and J by 2 bases; unmatched bases: 2. DNA of the CDR3: TGTGCCAGTAGTAGGGACAGCCCCTACGAGCAGTACTTC. Its protein is CASSRDSPYEQYF.